The next 20 T cell receptor beta chains were all read from a single sample in a study of cytomegalovirus exposure and HLA in healthy donors. Use of 60 Vbeta and 13 Jbeta primers characterized the PCR. Measured with immunoSEQ multiplex PCR; TCRdb has only the in-frame clones, and not every one. Of fewer than 250,000 clones in the sample, about 83% are singletons; the top ten hold roughly 1.7%. The sequencing input was PBMCs. The receptors were sampled from a man aged 40-49 years in good health and CMV-seropositive.

This chain connects TRBV5-1 to TRBJ1-2, with TRBD1 matching 8 bases. V lost 4 bases, J lost 2 bases, and 7 bases stayed unmatched. CDR1 is SGHRS and CDR2 is YFSETQ in the germline V gene. CDR3 length: 15 residues. The CDR3 sequence: CASSEQGALNYGYTF. CDR3 bases: TGCGCCAGCAGCGAGCAGGGGGCGTTAAACTATGGCTACACCTTC.

V and J are TRBV6-5 and TRBJ2-7; D is perhaps TRBD1 (5 bases). In germline, CDR1 is MNHEY, CDR2 SVGAGI. V dropped 0 bases and J dropped 4 bases, with 7 bases sitting between them. CDR3 length: 13 amino acids. The CDR3 bases are TGTGCCAGCAGTTACTCGGGGCAGTACGAGCAGTACTTC. Residues: CASSYSGQYEQYF.

The V gene is TRBV5-1, the J gene TRBJ2-1; possible D gene TRBD1, 6 bases. Trimming removed 4 bases from V and 8 bases from J, with 13 bases in between. This CDR3 comprises 13 residues. Germline lookup yields CDR1 SGHRS and CDR2 YFSETQ. CDR3 amino acids: CASSDDRLYEQFF. CDR3 DNA: TGCGCCAGCAGCGATGACAGGCTCTATGAGCAGTTCTTC.

The V and J genes are TRBV9 and TRBJ2-3; 8 bases line up with TRBD2. V lost 3 bases, J lost 2 bases, and 5 bases stayed unmatched. CDR1 is SGDLS, CDR2 YYNGEE, per germline. The CDR3 totals 15 residues. The CDR3 DNA is TGTGCCAGCAGCGCAAGCGGGGGAATCACAGATACGCAGTATTTT. It specifies CASSASGGITDTQYF.

The chain combines TRBV10-3 with TRBJ2-1; TRBD2 might be the D (6 bases). This CDR3 is built from 11 residues. Germline V gene lookup returns CDR1 ENHRY and CDR2 SYGVKD. The ends were cut back, 8 bases at V and 9 bases at J, with 11 bases in the middle. The CDR3 nucleotides are TGTGCCATCGGCCTCGGGGGTGAGCAGTTCTTC. Its protein is CAIGLGGEQFF.

The rearrangement uses TRBV19 and TRBJ2-7, with TRBD2 as a possible D gene (6 bases). Germline assignment: CDR1 LNHDA and CDR2 SQIVND (reference sequence). Trimming cost V 3 bases and J 1 base, with 10 bases left between them. The CDR3 is 14 residues long. The CDR3 sequence: CASSMRRASYEQYF. CDR3 in DNA: TGTGCCAGTAGTATGAGGAGGGCTTCCTACGAGCAGTACTTC.

This clone has only a few counts. V is TRBV29-1 and J is TRBJ2-1; D not resolved. Germline V CDR1 and CDR2: SQVTM, ANQGSEA. The CDR3 consists of 13 residues. Between the trimmed V and J ends, which lost 7 bases and 10 bases, there was a span of 20 bases. The CDR3 DNA reads TGCAGCGCTAGACGAGCAAGGAGTGGAGAGCAGTTCTTC. Its translation is CSARRARSGEQFF.

The chain couples TRBV6-6 to TRBJ2-7; D not resolved. From germline, CDR1 is MNHNY and CDR2 SVGAGI (reference sequence). Trimming removed 0 bases at V and 7 bases at J, with 4 bases between. The CDR3 covers 11 residues. As DNA, the CDR3 is TGTGCCAGCAGTTACTCGACAGAGCAGTACTTC. Its protein is CASSYSTEQYF.

The rearrangement joins TRBV7-2 to TRBJ1-5, with unresolved D. Trimming pared 1 base from V and 5 bases from J, leaving 9 bases between. Germline V gene sequence: CDR1 SGHTA, CDR2 FQGNSA. CDR3 size: 14 residues. In nucleotides, the CDR3 is TGTGCCAGCAGCTTAGAGATGGCCGATCAGCCCCAGCATTTT. Amino acids: CASSLEMADQPQHF. The whole variable domain, filled in from reference TRBV7-2 and TRBJ1-5, reads GAGVSQSPSNKVTEKGKDVELRCDPISGHTALYWYRQSLGQGLEFLIYFQGNSAPDKSGLPSDRFSAERTGGSVSTLTIQRTQQEDSAVYLCASSLEMADQPQHFGDGTRLSIL.

The rearrangement joins TRBV5-1 to TRBJ2-5; D not resolved. With 4 bases removed from V and 0 bases from J, the gap between germline ends came to 7 bases. The germline gives CDR1 SGHRS, CDR2 YFSETQ. This CDR3 region has 13 residues. Here the CDR3 reads CASSPTDQETQYF. The CDR3 nucleotides read TGCGCCAGCAGCCCCACGGACCAAGAGACCCAGTACTTC.

V gene TRBV19 combines with J gene TRBJ1-5; 10 nucleotides match TRBD1. In germline, CDR1 is LNHDA, CDR2 SQIVND (reference sequence). This CDR3 spans 14 amino acids. V was pared by 6 bases and J by 7 bases, with 6 bases of the junction left unmatched. The CDR3 nucleotides read TGTGCCAGTAGCGCCCGGGACAGGGGACAGCCCCAGCATTTT. It specifies CASSARDRGQPQHF.

The chain carries TRBV29-1 and TRBJ2-2; the match to TRBD2 covers 9 bases. Germline lookup yields CDR1 SQVTM and CDR2 ANQGSEA. The ends lost 4 bases at V and 6 bases at J; junction bases unmatched: 6. This CDR3 has 14 amino acids. CDR3 bases: TGCAGCGTTGTGGCTAGCGGGATACCCGGGGAGCTGTTTTTT. Translating gives CSVVASGIPGELFF.

This clone was counted a single time. The chain employs TRBV21-1 and TRBJ2-1; TRBD2, the table's D call, lacks a check against the DNA. TRBV21-1 corresponds to a pseudogene. This CDR3 contains 16 residues. In DNA form, the CDR3 reads TGTGCCAGCAGCAAAGGTCCTAGCGGGAGCTACAATGAGCAGTTCTTC. It encodes CASSKGPSGSYNEQFF.

CDR3 sequence (DNA): TGTGCCAGCAGCCCCGTGTGGGGGCTCAGCACAGATACGCAGTATTTT. This codes for CASSPVWGLSTDTQYF. The chain recombines TRBV11-2 with TRBJ2-3; D is possibly TRBD1 (6 bases). The CDR3 loop spans 16 amino acids. Trimming shortened V by 5 bases and J by 0 bases, and 15 bases separated the two germline ends. The germline gives CDR1 SGHAT, CDR2 FQNNGV.

The chain is built from TRBV13 and TRBJ1-4, with TRBD1 matching 9 bases. V dropped 4 bases and J dropped 3; count of bases not matched to a gene: 6. The CDR3 has 16 residues. CDR1 PRHDT and CDR2 FYEKMQ come from the germline V gene (reference sequence). The CDR3 sequence is CASSSPGQGANEKLFF. The CDR3 nucleotides are TGTGCCAGCAGCTCGCCGGGACAGGGTGCTAATGAAAAACTGTTTTTT.

With regard to this clone: This same CDR3 is encoded by further DNA sequences in the sample. The chain links TRBV5-6 to TRBJ2-7; 8 bases map to TRBD1. The J segment lost 2 bases and the V segment lost 2 bases, leaving 3 bases of the junction unmatched. CDR3 length equals 14 residues. CDR1 and CDR2 from the germline V gene are SGHDT and YYEEEE. As DNA, the CDR3 is TGTGCCAGCAGCTTCGGGACAGGAACCTACGAGCAGTACTTC. It translates to CASSFGTGTYEQYF. Together with reference TRBV5-6 and TRBJ2-7, the CDR3 gives the full variable domain: DAGVTQSPTHLIKTRGQQVTLRCSPKSGHDTVSWYQQALGQGPQFIFQYYEEEERQRGNFPDRFSGHQFPNYSSELNVNALLLGDSALYLCASSFGTGTYEQYFGPGTRLTVT.

This sequence joins TRBV11-2 and TRBJ1-1; 8 nucleotides align to TRBD1. This CDR3 has 14 amino acids. The ends lost 4 bases at V and 4 bases at J; junction bases unmatched: 5. Germline CDR1 reads SGHAT; CDR2 reads FQNNGV. The CDR3 nucleotides read TGTGCCAGCAGCTCAGACAGGGGCGGCACTGAAGCTTTCTTT. Protein sequence: CASSSDRGGTEAFF.

The sample holds a few counts of this clone. The chain joins TRBV21-1 to TRBJ1-2; whether TRBD1, the table's D call, matches the DNA was not checked. TRBV21-1 represents a pseudogene. The CDR3 runs to 16 residues. The CDR3 reads CASSKPRQLRNYGYTF. CDR3 nucleotides: TGTGCCAGCAGCAAACCCCGACAGCTCCGGAACTATGGCTACACCTTC.

This clone has just one count. The chain uses TRBV6-5 and TRBJ1-1; 7 nucleotides line up with TRBD1. Trimming removed 6 bases from V and 6 bases from J; junction bases left unmatched: 10. Per the germline V gene, CDR1 is MNHEY and CDR2 is SVGAGI. The CDR3 contains 14 residues. The CDR3 coding sequence is TGTGCCAGCAGCGGGTTCGTAGGGGGCCCTGAAGCTTTCTTT. This sequence encodes CASSGFVGGPEAFF.

The chain employs TRBV11-2 and TRBJ2-1; tentative D call: TRBD2 (5 bases). The V end was cut by 5 bases, the J end by 0 bases, with 11 bases between. The CDR3 length is 15 residues. CDR1 and CDR2 (germline): SGHAT, FQNNGV. The CDR3 DNA reads as TGTGCCAGCAGCCCCCGGGGTGCCTCCTACAATGAGCAGTTCTTC. It specifies CASSPRGASYNEQFF.